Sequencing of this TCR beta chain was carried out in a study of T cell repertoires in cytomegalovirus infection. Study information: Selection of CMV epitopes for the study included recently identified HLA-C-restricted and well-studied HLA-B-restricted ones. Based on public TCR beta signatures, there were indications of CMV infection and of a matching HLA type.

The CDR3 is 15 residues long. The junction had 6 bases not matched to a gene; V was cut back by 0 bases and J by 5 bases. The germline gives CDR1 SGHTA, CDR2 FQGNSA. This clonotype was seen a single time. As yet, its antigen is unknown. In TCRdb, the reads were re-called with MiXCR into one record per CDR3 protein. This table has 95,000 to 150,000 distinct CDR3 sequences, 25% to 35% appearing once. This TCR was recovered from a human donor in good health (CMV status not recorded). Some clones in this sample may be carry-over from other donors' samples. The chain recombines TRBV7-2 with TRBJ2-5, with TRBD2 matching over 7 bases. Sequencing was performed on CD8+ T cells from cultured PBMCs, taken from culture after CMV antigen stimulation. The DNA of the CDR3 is TGTGCCAGCAGCTTAGCGCTAAGAGCGGGGGAGACCCAGTACTTC. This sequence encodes CASSLALRAGETQYF.